This T cell receptor (beta chain) was sequenced for a study of PD-1 blockade in mismatch repair-deficient tumors. PCR or immunohistochemistry showed mismatch repair deficiency in every enrolled patient. TCRs were sequenced from a few patients responding to pembrolizumab. The data were produced by immunoSEQ multiplex PCR, yet TCRdb's version contains in-frame clones alone and is incomplete. The data show roughly 48,000 clones, with roughly 82% seen just once and less than 3.5% held by the top ten. This receptor was identified in an adult with mismatch repair-deficient cancer. The sequencing used PBMCs, collected before pembrolizumab treatment.

The CDR3 sequence is CATSPGASNQPQHF. In DNA form, the CDR3 reads TGTGCCACTAGCCCGGGTGCGAGCAATCAGCCCCAGCATTTT. The V gene is TRBV19, the J gene TRBJ1-5; D gene uncertain. The CDR3 length is 14 residues. V dropped 10 bases and J dropped 1 base, with 14 bases sitting between them. Germline V gene lookup returns CDR1 LNHDA and CDR2 SQIVND (reference sequence).